The 6 T cell receptor beta chains below were found in one sample sequenced in a study of T cells in Graves' hyperthyroidism and ophthalmopathy. Researchers took RNA transcripts and amplified the TCR beta CDR3 regions from them. The study used the HTBI primer set for a first-round RT-PCR of the TCR CDR3. One entry per CDR3 protein results from TCRdb running MiXCR on the multiplex PCR reads. The profile covers about 520,000 distinct CDR3 sequences, with approximately 24% appearing a single time and over 9% taken by the ten largest. Source material: blood. The receptor set was obtained from a woman in her twenties or thirties with Graves' ophthalmopathy.

This clonotype was seen many times. This chain uses TRBV11-2 with TRBJ1-2; tentatively, D is TRBD1 (5 bases). Germline V gene lookup returns CDR1 SGHAT and CDR2 FQNNGV. V shed 5 bases and J shed 0 bases, with 16 bases lying between them. The CDR3 is made up of 16 amino acids. The CDR3 region has the DNA TGTGCCAGCAGCGACCTGGGACGGCTGGCTAACTATGGCTACACCTTC. Its translation: CASSDLGRLANYGYTF.

This clonotype has at least ten counts. The V and J genes are TRBV12-3 or TRBV12-4 and TRBJ2-2, with D possibly matching TRBD1 (6 bases). The CDR3 covers 16 residues. Trimming removed 5 bases from V and 0 bases from J, with 13 bases in between. CDR3 residues: CASSPTGVANTGELFF. CDR3 in DNA: TGTGCCAGCAGTCCGACAGGAGTCGCGAACACCGGGGAGCTGTTTTTT.

This clonotype has at least ten counts. The rearrangement joins TRBV27 to TRBJ1-1; the D gene is possibly TRBD1 (5 bases). Germline V gene lookup returns CDR1 MNHEY and CDR2 SMNVEV (reference sequence). V dropped 0 bases and J dropped 4 bases, with 6 bases sitting between them. The CDR3 is 13 residues long. This chain's CDR3 is CASSLSGLTEAFF. The CDR3 DNA sequence: TGTGCCAGCAGTTTATCGGGACTCACTGAAGCTTTCTTT.

The table lists this clonotype with many counts. The chain uses TRBV12-3 or TRBV12-4 and TRBJ1-6; no reliable D call. V was shortened by 4 bases and J by 10 bases, with 5 bases between the two germline ends. This CDR3 is 11 amino acids long. CDR3 nucleotide sequence: TGTGCCAGCAGTTCCGGATCACCCCTCCACTTT. Its protein is CASSSGSPLHF.

This clonotype has ten or more counts. The chain employs TRBV12-3 or TRBV12-4 and TRBJ1-5; D gene unclear. The CDR3 has 13 residues. V gave up 0 bases and J gave up 10 bases, with 10 bases separating them. CDR3 nucleotide sequence: TGTGCCAGCAGTTTAGCCAGCCTGAAACCCCAGCATTTT. It is translated as CASSLASLKPQHF.

The chain is built from TRBV12-3 or TRBV12-4 and TRBJ2-7; 13 bases match TRBD2. There are 15 residues in the CDR3. V was clipped by 4 bases and J by 2 bases; unmatched bases: 2. CDR3 protein: CASSWGTSGTYEQYF. CDR3 nucleotides: TGTGCCAGCAGTTGGGGGACTAGCGGGACCTACGAGCAGTACTTC.